The next 23 T cell receptor beta chains were all read from a single sample in a study of T cells expressing NK-cell markers. Reanalyzing the 5' RACE reads, TCRdb keeps one entry per CDR3 protein, without DNA. This table holds some 190,000 distinct CDR3 sequences. Sequenced material: blood T cells: a sorted CD56 or NKG2C T cell subset, CD4+ or CD8+ T cells, or bulk PBMC T cells (not recorded which). Receptors originate from a man aged 18 to 69 in good health.

The V gene is TRBV6-2 or TRBV6-3, the J gene TRBJ1-2; TCRdb proposes TRBD1, but this gene call is untestable without DNA. The CDR3 has 12 residues. Germline loops: CDR1 MNHEY, CDR2 SVGEGT. The CDR3 region is CASSYRRDGYTF.

V is TRBV7-9 and J is TRBJ1-5. CDR1 SEHNR and CDR2 FQNEAQ come from the germline V gene (reference sequence). The CDR3 runs 12 residues. This CDR3 reads CASSFREEPQHF.

This chain joins TRBV14 and TRBJ2-6. This CDR3 comprises 13 residues. The germline V gene has CDR1 SGHDN and CDR2 FVKESK. This CDR3 reads CASSQDENNVLTF. Variable domain in full (rest from reference TRBV14 and TRBJ2-6): EAGVTQFPSHSVIEKGQTVTLRCDPISGHDNLYWYRRVMGKEIKFLLHFVKESKQDESGMPNNRFLAERTGGTYSTLKVQPAELEDSGVYFCASSQDENNVLTFGAGSRLTVL.

This chain joins TRBV7-8 and TRBJ1-5; as DNA is missing, the TRBD1 call by TCRdb cannot be tested. This CDR3 spans 14 amino acids. Germline loops: CDR1 SGHVS, CDR2 FQNEAQ. CDR3 in amino acids: CASSALSGAQPQHF.

The J gene is TRBJ1-2, the V gene TRBV12-3 or TRBV12-4; TCRdb calls TRBD1, which cannot be checked without DNA. The CDR3 runs 12 residues. The chain's CDR3 is CASGLGGYGYTF.

The chain has TRBV3-1 and TRBJ1-1. This CDR3 comprises 16 residues. The germline V gene has CDR1 LGHDT and CDR2 YNNKEL (reference sequence). CDR3 region: CASSQEVGSWTTEAFF. Full variable domain (remainder filled in from reference TRBV3-1 and TRBJ1-1): DTAVSQTPKYLVTQMGNDKSIKCEQNLGHDTMYWYKQDSKKFLKIMFSYNNKELIINETVPNRFSPKSPDKAHLNLHINSLELGDSAVYFCASSQEVGSWTTEAFFGQGTRLTVV.

The V call is TRBV2, the J call TRBJ2-7; the TCRdb D gene call, TRBD1, has no DNA to confirm it. CDR1 is SNHLY, CDR2 FYNNEI, per germline. The CDR3 has 14 residues. The CDR3 region is CASSLNGLGYEQYF.

The rearrangement uses TRBV12-3 or TRBV12-4 and TRBJ2-3. This CDR3 has 14 amino acids. The CDR3 here is CASSYRRYTDTQYF.

The chain couples TRBV2 to TRBJ1-5. The CDR3 runs to 15 residues. The germline V gene encodes CDR1 SNHLY and CDR2 FYNNEI. Here the CDR3 reads CASSLGLSSNQPQHF.

The chain has TRBV4-1 and TRBJ1-1; absent DNA, TCRdb's TRBD1 call cannot be checked. Germline V gene lookup returns CDR1 MGHRA and CDR2 YSYEKL. This CDR3 is built from 13 residues. This CDR3 reads CASRQQGNTEAFF.

V gene TRBV28 combines with J gene TRBJ2-2. Per germline, CDR1 MDHEN and CDR2 SYDVKM. The CDR3 contains 15 residues. CDR3: CASSFSSAYTGELFF.

This chain links TRBV4-1 with TRBJ2-1; TCRdb lists TRBD1, though no DNA is available to test this call. The CDR3 runs 15 residues. Germline CDR1 reads MGHRA; CDR2 reads YSYEKL. The CDR3 is CASSHGDQAYSEQFF.

The genes are TRBV10-3 and TRBJ2-3; with no DNA, the TCRdb D assignment of TRBD2 cannot be verified. The CDR3 sequence is 15 residues long. CDR1 and CDR2 from the germline V gene are ENHRY and SYGVKD. The CDR3 loop is CAIDAGGPGTDTQYF.

This chain joins TRBV12-3 or TRBV12-4 and TRBJ2-1; the TRBD1 assignment by TCRdb is unverifiable without DNA. The CDR3 length is 13 residues. CDR3 in amino acids: CATGLGVGSEQFF.

The rearrangement joins TRBV27 to TRBJ1-4; the D gene TCRdb calls, TRBD1, cannot be checked with no DNA. Per the germline V gene, CDR1 is MNHEY and CDR2 is SMNVEV (reference sequence). This CDR3 region has 16 residues. CDR3 in amino acids: CASSSLGGGLGEKLFF.

The gene calls are TRBV2 and TRBJ1-6. From germline, CDR1 is SNHLY and CDR2 FYNNEI. This CDR3 has 14 amino acids. The CDR3 loop reads CARDEGQESSPLHF.

The chain couples TRBV25-1 to TRBJ2-3. The CDR3 is made up of 12 amino acids. Germline V gives CDR1 MGHDK, CDR2 SYGVNS. CDR3 amino acids: CASSATRDTQYF.

V gene TRBV27 combines with J gene TRBJ2-2. The CDR3 is made up of 14 amino acids. Germline V CDR1 and CDR2: MNHEY, SMNVEV (reference sequence). CDR3 sequence reads: CASSLLDNTGELFF.

This chain's CDR3 is CASSQGREVVEAFF. V usage is TRBV4-1 and J usage is TRBJ1-1. Looked up from germline, CDR1 is MGHRA and CDR2 is YSYEKL. The CDR3 loop spans 14 amino acids.

The chain carries TRBV19 and TRBJ2-3. The CDR3 is 15 amino acids. Germline V gene lookup returns CDR1 LNHDA and CDR2 SQIVND (reference sequence). This chain's CDR3 is CASSISGASTDTQYF.

The CDR3 here is CASSLSGGAAYEQYF. This chain uses TRBV21-1 with TRBJ2-7; TCRdb lists TRBD1, though no DNA is available to test this call. TRBV21-1 is annotated as a pseudogene. CDR3 size: 15 residues.

Considering frequency, this clonotype is large. The J gene is TRBJ2-2, the V gene TRBV7-9. This CDR3 contains 14 residues. Germline V CDR1 and CDR2: SEHNR, FQNEAQ (reference sequence). CDR3 sequence reads: CASSLAGNTGELFF.

The CDR3 loop reads CASTMGQVDGYTF. The J gene is TRBJ1-2, the V gene TRBV12-3 or TRBV12-4; TCRdb's assignment of TRBD1 cannot be checked, as there is no DNA. This CDR3 is 13 amino acids long.